Shown below are 31 T cell receptor beta chains from a single sample sequenced in a study of blood T cells in healthy people across ages. PCR was performed a second time for about 7 to 12 cycles using a sample-barcoded 5' primer and a J-beta primer mix. TCRdb passed the 5' RACE reads through MiXCR, listing each CDR3 protein once. The sample consists of 1.2 million to 1.5 million distinct CDR3 sequences, 59% of them appearing once. Specimen: blood. The receptors derive from a man younger than 35 in good health.

This chain links TRBV20-1 with TRBJ2-7; D is possibly TRBD2 (7 bases). This CDR3 region has 14 residues. V was pared by 6 bases and J by 3 bases, with 18 bases between. Germline-derived CDR1 and CDR2 are DFQATT and SNEGSKA (reference sequence). The CDR3 sequence: CSATREGVIYEQYF. The DNA of the CDR3 is TGCAGTGCCACGAGGGAGGGGGTGATCTACGAGCAGTACTTC.

The sample holds a few counts of this clonotype. The gene calls are TRBV29-1 and TRBJ2-1; 11 bases match TRBD2. CDR3 length equals 14 residues. Germline CDR1 SQVTM, CDR2 ANQGSEA. V lost 3 bases to trimming and J lost 6 bases; unmatched junction nucleotides: 4. The CDR3 loop reads CSVDGTSGPNEQFF. The CDR3 nucleotides are TGCAGCGTTGATGGGACTAGCGGACCCAATGAGCAGTTCTTC.

Turning to this clonotype: A read error may produce the germline difference seen at one junction end. V gene TRBV5-6 combines with J gene TRBJ2-1; no reliable D call. This CDR3 is built from 16 residues. CDR1 and CDR2 (germline): SGHDT, YYEEEE. The CDR3, as DNA: TGTGCCAGCAGCTTGGCCGGGTCAGATGTTTACAGTGAGCAGTTCTTC. Its translation is CASSLAGSDVYSEQFF.

Regarding this clonotype: An end of the junction differs from the germline gene, which may be a read error. The chain has TRBV4-1 and TRBJ2-1, with a tentative D call TRBD2 (6 bases). This CDR3 has 16 amino acids. Germline CDR1 MGHRA, CDR2 YSYEKL. The CDR3 spells CANSQGNPSASDEQFF. The CDR3, as DNA: TGCGCCAACAGCCAAGGTAATCCTAGCGCAAGCGATGAGCAGTTCTTC.

CDR3 sequence (DNA): TGTGCCAGCAGTTCGTCGACAGGGGGAGGTGAAAAACTGTTTTTT. Its protein is CASSSSTGGGEKLFF. The rearrangement joins TRBV12-3 or TRBV12-4 to TRBJ1-4; the match to TRBD1 covers 9 bases. The CDR3 covers 15 residues. Germline trimming cut 4 bases from V and 7 bases from J; bases unmatched to any gene: 7.

This rearrangement joins TRBV10-3 to TRBJ2-3, with D tentatively TRBD2 (5 bases). This CDR3 contains 17 residues. V lost 4 bases to trimming and J lost 3 bases, with 20 bases between them. Germline lookup yields CDR1 ENHRY and CDR2 SYGVKD. The CDR3 region has the DNA TGTGCCATCAGTGTCGGGCGAGGGAGCGAATTGACAGATACGCAGTATTTT. Encoded protein: CAISVGRGSELTDTQYF.

This clonotype appeared a few times. V usage is TRBV6-1 and J usage is TRBJ2-7, with D unresolved. CDR1 is MNHNS and CDR2 is SASEGT in the germline V gene. V gave up 1 base and J gave up 0 bases, with 10 bases separating them. This CDR3 is built from 15 residues. CDR3 DNA: TGTGCCAGCAGTGAAGGACCTCCAAGCTCCTACGAGCAGTACTTC. Its translation is CASSEGPPSSYEQYF.

The chain is built from TRBV20-1 and TRBJ2-5; no clear D. The V end lost 0 bases, the J end lost 11 bases, and 16 bases lay between the germline ends. Germline values: CDR1 DFQATT, CDR2 SNEGSKA (reference sequence). The CDR3 length is 13 residues. The CDR3: CSARDPKSDEQYF. For the CDR3, the DNA is TGCAGTGCTAGAGACCCTAAATCGGATGAGCAGTACTTC.

This clonotype was seen a few times. J is TRBJ2-1 and V is TRBV4-3; D possibly corresponds to TRBD1 (6 bases). CDR1 is LGHNA, CDR2 YSLEER, per germline. This CDR3 region has 14 residues. V was trimmed by 3 bases and J by 8 bases, leaving 14 bases between them. The CDR3 nucleotides are TGCGCCAGCAGCCAGGATACAGGGTGGGATGAGCAGTTCTTC. The encoded protein is CASSQDTGWDEQFF.

The V and J genes are TRBV5-1 and TRBJ2-7; the D call may be TRBD1 or TRBD2 (5 bases each). Deletions cut 0 bases from V and 7 bases from J, with 20 bases between. Germline CDR1 reads SGHRS; CDR2 reads YFSETQ. The CDR3 runs 16 residues. Written as DNA, the CDR3 is TGCGCCAGCAGCTTGGCAGGGTCGAGGCGTACGGGGGAGCAGTACTTC. The encoded protein is CASSLAGSRRTGEQYF.

The rearrangement links TRBV7-2 to TRBJ2-1; unclear D gene. The germline V gene encodes CDR1 SGHTA and CDR2 FQGNSA. The length of the CDR3 is 13 residues. V lost 5 bases and J lost 6, with 11 bases in between. Here the CDR3 reads CASSVMIGNEQFF. The CDR3 DNA reads TGTGCCAGCAGCGTAATGATAGGCAATGAGCAGTTCTTC.

V gene TRBV2 combines with J gene TRBJ2-3, with a tentative D call TRBD2 (5 bases). The CDR3 is 17 amino acids. The V end was cut by 6 bases, the J end by 3 bases, with 22 bases between. Germline loops: CDR1 SNHLY, CDR2 FYNNEI. As DNA, the CDR3 is TGTGCCAGCAGCGAGCGAGTTAGGTTGGGAGAGACAGATACGCAGTATTTT. Translated: CASSERVRLGETDTQYF. The full variable domain, rest sourced from reference TRBV2 and TRBJ2-3, is EPEVTQTPSHQVTQMGQEVILRCVPISNHLYFYWYRQILGQKVEFLVSFYNNEISEKSEIFDDQFSVERPDGSNFTLKIRSTKLEDSAMYFCASSERVRLGETDTQYFGPGTRLTVL.

CDR3 amino acids: CASSQAQIEKLFF. CDR3 sequence (DNA): TGTGCCAGCAGCCAAGCTCAGATAGAAAAACTGTTTTTT. The J gene is TRBJ1-4, the V gene TRBV3-1; D is uncertain. Trimming stripped 1 base from V and 8 bases from J, with 8 bases between. CDR3 length: 13 residues. Germline lookup yields CDR1 LGHDT and CDR2 YNNKEL (reference sequence). The variable domain in full, completed from reference TRBV3-1 and TRBJ1-4, reads DTAVSQTPKYLVTQMGNDKSIKCEQNLGHDTMYWYKQDSKKFLKIMFSYNNKELIINETVPNRFSPKSPDKAHLNLHINSLELGDSAVYFCASSQAQIEKLFFGSGTQLSVL.

This clonotype was counted ten times or more. This sequence may be a read error, since a much larger clone differs from it by one base. This chain uses TRBV12-3 or TRBV12-4 with TRBJ2-5; D not certain. The CDR3 is 12 residues long. V lost 5 bases and J 11 bases, leaving 15 bases between the germline ends. CDR3 nucleotide sequence: TGTGCCAGCAGTCTCGATAGTGTTGAGCAGTACTTC. Translated: CASSLDSVEQYF.

V is TRBV7-2 and J is TRBJ2-7; the match to TRBD1 covers 11 bases. Trimming cost V 5 bases and J 7 bases; bases outside gene matches: 10. Germline values: CDR1 SGHTA, CDR2 FQGNSA. This CDR3 is 15 amino acids long. The CDR3 is CASSRGQGGSREQYF. The DNA for the CDR3 is TGTGCCAGCAGCAGGGGACAGGGGGGCTCCAGAGAGCAGTACTTC.

The chain uses TRBV29-1 and TRBJ2-3; the match to TRBD1 covers 11 bases. The germline gives CDR1 SQVTM, CDR2 ANQGSEA. Trimming took 8 bases from V and 2 from J; bases not matched to a gene: 6. CDR3 length: 14 residues. The CDR3 DNA is TGCAGCTCGAGGGGACAGGGGGACACAGATACGCAGTATTTT. Amino acids: CSSRGQGDTDTQYF.

The rearrangement uses TRBV3-1 and TRBJ2-7, with D hard to call. V lost 5 bases and J 2 bases, leaving 10 bases between the germline ends. The CDR3 is 13 residues long. The V gene's germline CDR1 is LGHDT and CDR2 YNNKEL (reference sequence). Here the CDR3 DNA reads TGTGCCAGCAGCTCTTCCTTAACCTACGAGCAGTACTTC. Protein sequence: CASSSSLTYEQYF.

The chain has TRBV2 and TRBJ2-1, with a weak D call TRBD2 (5 bases). The ends were cut back, 7 bases at V and 7 bases at J, with 17 bases in the middle. Germline V gene sequence: CDR1 SNHLY, CDR2 FYNNEI. The CDR3 has 14 residues. The CDR3 protein is CASNDPRTDNEQFF. DNA of the CDR3: TGTGCCAGCAATGACCCTAGGACTGATAATGAGCAGTTCTTC. Using reference TRBV2 and TRBJ2-1 for the parts outside the CDR3, the full variable domain is EPEVTQTPSHQVTQMGQEVILRCVPISNHLYFYWYRQILGQKVEFLVSFYNNEISEKSEIFDDQFSVERPDGSNFTLKIRSTKLEDSAMYFCASNDPRTDNEQFFGPGTRLTVL.

This chain joins TRBV12-3 or TRBV12-4 and TRBJ2-3; unclear D gene. CDR3 length equals 14 residues. The V and J ends lost 7 bases and 2 bases respectively, with 13 bases between them. CDR3 protein: CASTWTAYTDTQYF. CDR3 sequence (DNA): TGTGCCAGCACCTGGACGGCTTACACAGATACGCAGTATTTT.

This chain joins TRBV13 and TRBJ2-1, with TRBD1 matching over 7 bases. This CDR3 is built from 15 residues. Germline lookup yields CDR1 PRHDT and CDR2 FYEKMQ (reference sequence). J lost 6 bases, V lost 5 bases, and 10 bases had no gene match. The DNA for the CDR3 is TGTGCCAGCAGCGCTATGGGACAGTCAGGCAATGAGCAGTTCTTC. Amino acids: CASSAMGQSGNEQFF.

The chain is built from TRBV4-1 and TRBJ2-7; 8 bases align to TRBD1. Per the germline V gene, CDR1 is MGHRA and CDR2 is YSYEKL. The CDR3 is 15 amino acids. With V trimmed by 0 bases and J by 3 bases, 4 bases remained unmatched. The CDR3 region is CASSQEPDRGYEQYF. As DNA, the CDR3 is TGCGCCAGCAGCCAAGAACCTGACAGGGGCTACGAGCAGTACTTC.

The CDR3 sequence: CASSLTVERQNSEQYF. In nucleotides, the CDR3 is TGTGCCAGCAGTTTAACTGTCGAGCGGCAGAACTCCGAGCAGTACTTC. The chain recombines TRBV12-3 or TRBV12-4 with TRBJ2-7; TRBD2 might be the D (5 bases). The CDR3 runs to 16 residues. The V end was cut by 2 bases, the J end by 6 bases, with 20 bases between.

This clonotype showed up just a few times. The gene calls are TRBV29-1 and TRBJ2-7; tentatively, D is TRBD1 or TRBD2 (5 bases each). There are 13 residues in the CDR3. V lost 4 bases and J lost 1, with 11 bases in between. In germline, CDR1 is SQVTM, CDR2 ANQGSEA. CDR3 nucleotides: TGCAGCGTTGCTCGAGGGGCGTCCTACGAGCAGTACTTC. This gives the protein CSVARGASYEQYF.

This chain connects TRBV29-1 to TRBJ1-5; D call uncertain. V was shortened by 4 bases and J by 0 bases, with 10 bases between the two germline ends. Germline V gene sequence: CDR1 SQVTM, CDR2 ANQGSEA. This CDR3 comprises 14 residues. The CDR3 sequence is CSVAPTNSNQPQHF. The CDR3 coding sequence is TGCAGCGTTGCACCGACGAATAGCAATCAGCCCCAGCATTTT.

This clonotype was counted between two and nine times. The rearrangement links TRBV27 to TRBJ2-3, with D uncertain. CDR1 and CDR2 (germline): MNHEY, SMNVEV (reference sequence). V lost 3 bases to trimming and J lost 2 bases, with 9 bases between them. The CDR3 runs 14 residues. CDR3 residues: CASSLRQITDTQYF. DNA of the CDR3: TGTGCCAGCAGTTTGCGCCAGATCACAGATACGCAGTATTTT.

The chain couples TRBV7-9 to TRBJ2-7; D is perhaps TRBD1 (8 bases). This CDR3 has 15 amino acids. CDR1 SEHNR and CDR2 FQNEAQ come from the germline V gene (reference sequence). Deletions cut 5 bases from V and 1 base from J, with 15 bases between. The CDR3 nucleotides are TGTGCCAGCAGCCGGGTACAGGGGGGGTCCTACGAGCAGTACTTC. Translating it yields CASSRVQGGSYEQYF.

V gene TRBV4-3 combines with J gene TRBJ2-7, with 9 nucleotides matching TRBD1. Germline V gene data show CDR1 as LGHNA and CDR2 as YSLEER. The trim removed 1 base at V and 4 bases at J, leaving 5 bases unmatched. The CDR3 is 15 residues long. This chain's CDR3 is CASSQVGTGLYEQYF. CDR3 nucleotides: TGCGCCAGCAGCCAAGTCGGGACAGGGTTGTACGAGCAGTACTTC.

The CDR3 loop is CASDDNGYTF. In DNA form, the CDR3 reads TGTGCTAGTGACGACAATGGCTACACCTTC. The chain joins TRBV12-5 to TRBJ1-2; D is unclear. In germline, CDR1 is LGHNT, CDR2 FRNRAP. The CDR3 loop spans 10 amino acids. V shed 7 bases and J shed 6 bases, with 6 bases lying between them. Full variable domain (remainder filled in from reference TRBV12-5 and TRBJ1-2): DARVTQTPRHKVTEMGQEVTMRCQPILGHNTVFWYRQTMMQGLELLAYFRNRAPLDDSGMPKDRFSAEMPDATLATLKIQPSEPRDSAVYFCASDDNGYTFGSGTRLTVV.

The chain links TRBV15 to TRBJ2-1, with D perhaps matching TRBD2 (5 bases). The CDR3 is 15 residues long. CDR1 is LNHNV, CDR2 YYDKDF, per germline (reference sequence). Trimming shortened V by 3 bases and J by 7 bases, and 16 bases separated the two germline ends. Here the CDR3 reads CATSSVQRTGNEQFF. CDR3 in DNA: TGTGCCACCAGCAGTGTCCAGCGGACCGGGAATGAGCAGTTCTTC.

V gene TRBV7-9 combines with J gene TRBJ2-1, with 11 nucleotides matching TRBD2. The DNA end favors TRBJ2-7, so the J call may be wrong. This CDR3 is 18 amino acids long. CDR1 and CDR2 (germline): SEHNR, FQNEAQ (reference sequence). The CDR3 sequence is CASSFLGLAGNSYNEQYF. CDR3 DNA: TGTGCCAGCAGCTTCCTAGGACTAGCGGGCAACTCCTACAATGAGCAGTACTTC.

J is TRBJ1-2 and V is TRBV20-1; D gene ambiguous. Trimming took 5 bases from V and 8 from J, leaving 3 bases between them. The CDR3 is made up of 8 amino acids. Germline values: CDR1 DFQATT, CDR2 SNEGSKA (reference sequence). In DNA, the CDR3 is TGCAGTGCTGCGGGCTACACCTTC. It encodes CSAAGYTF.